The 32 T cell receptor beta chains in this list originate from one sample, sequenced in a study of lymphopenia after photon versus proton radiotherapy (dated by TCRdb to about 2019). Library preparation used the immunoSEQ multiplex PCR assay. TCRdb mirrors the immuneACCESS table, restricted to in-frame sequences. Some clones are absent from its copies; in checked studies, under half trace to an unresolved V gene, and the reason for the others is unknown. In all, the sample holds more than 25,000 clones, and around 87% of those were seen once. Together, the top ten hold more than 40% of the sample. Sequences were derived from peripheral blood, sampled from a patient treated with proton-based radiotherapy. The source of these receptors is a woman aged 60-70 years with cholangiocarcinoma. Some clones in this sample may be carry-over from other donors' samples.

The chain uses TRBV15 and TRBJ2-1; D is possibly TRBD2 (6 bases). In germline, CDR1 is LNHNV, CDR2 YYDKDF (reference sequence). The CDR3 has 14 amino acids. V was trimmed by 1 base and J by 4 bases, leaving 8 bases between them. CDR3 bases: TGTGCCACCAGCAGAGGACTAGAGTACAATGAGCAGTTCTTC. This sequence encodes CATSRGLEYNEQFF.

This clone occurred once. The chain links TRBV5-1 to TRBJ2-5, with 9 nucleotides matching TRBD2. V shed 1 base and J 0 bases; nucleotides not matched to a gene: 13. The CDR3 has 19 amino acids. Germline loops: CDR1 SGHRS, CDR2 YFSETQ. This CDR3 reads CASSLYTLSLAGDQETQYF. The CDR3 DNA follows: TGCGCCAGCAGCTTGTATACTCTCTCATTAGCGGGAGACCAAGAGACCCAGTACTTC. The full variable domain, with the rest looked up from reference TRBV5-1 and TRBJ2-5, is KAGVTQTPRYLIKTRGQQVTLSCSPISGHRSVSWYQQTPGQGLQFLFEYFSETQRNKGNFPGRFSGRQFSNSRSEMNVSTLELGDSALYLCASSLYTLSLAGDQETQYFGPGTRLLVL.

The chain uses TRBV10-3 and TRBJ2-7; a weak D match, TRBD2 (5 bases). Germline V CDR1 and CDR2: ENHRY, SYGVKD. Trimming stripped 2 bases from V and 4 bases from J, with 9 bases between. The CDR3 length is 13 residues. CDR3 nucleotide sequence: TGTGCCATCAGTGAGCGGGGAAAGTACGAGCAGTACTTC. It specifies CAISERGKYEQYF.

CDR3 region: CASSQDQRGAPSYNEQFF. The CDR3 coding sequence is TGCGCCAGCAGCCAAGATCAGCGGGGGGCTCCCTCCTACAATGAGCAGTTCTTC. This sequence joins TRBV4-1 and TRBJ2-1; 9 bases agree with TRBD2. The CDR3 extends over 18 amino acids. In germline, CDR1 is MGHRA, CDR2 YSYEKL. Trimming removed 0 bases from V and 0 bases from J; junction bases left unmatched: 6.

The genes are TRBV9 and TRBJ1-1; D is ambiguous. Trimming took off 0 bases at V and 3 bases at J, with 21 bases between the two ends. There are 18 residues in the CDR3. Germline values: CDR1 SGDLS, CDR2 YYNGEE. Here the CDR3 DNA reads TGTGCCAGCAGCGTAGAGCCCAACCGACGGGAGATAGACACTGAAGCTTTCTTT. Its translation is CASSVEPNRREIDTEAFF.

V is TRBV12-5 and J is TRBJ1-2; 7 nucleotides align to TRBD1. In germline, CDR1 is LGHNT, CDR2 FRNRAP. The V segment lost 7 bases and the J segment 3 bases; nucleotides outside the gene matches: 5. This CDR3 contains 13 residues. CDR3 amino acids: CASAPGGDYGYTF. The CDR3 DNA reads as TGTGCTAGTGCTCCAGGGGGGGACTATGGCTACACCTTC.

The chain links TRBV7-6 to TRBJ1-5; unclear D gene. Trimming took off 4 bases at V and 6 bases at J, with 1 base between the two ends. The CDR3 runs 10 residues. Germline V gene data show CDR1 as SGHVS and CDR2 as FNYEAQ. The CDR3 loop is CASSCQPQHF. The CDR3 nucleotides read TGTGCCAGCAGCTGTCAGCCCCAGCATTTT.

This CDR3 reads CASSVDTHNTEAFF. CDR3 sequence (DNA): TGTGCCAGCAGCGTAGATACCCATAACACTGAAGCTTTCTTT. This rearrangement joins TRBV9 to TRBJ1-1; no definite D call. Per germline, CDR1 SGDLS and CDR2 YYNGEE. Trimming shortened V by 0 bases and J by 2 bases, and 8 bases separated the two germline ends. This CDR3 is built from 14 residues.

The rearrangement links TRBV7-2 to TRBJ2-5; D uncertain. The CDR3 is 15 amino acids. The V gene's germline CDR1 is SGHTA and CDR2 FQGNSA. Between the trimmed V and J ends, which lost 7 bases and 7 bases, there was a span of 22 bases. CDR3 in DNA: TGTGCCAGCACCTCCTATGTGGGCCTCGCCGGGACCCAGTACTTC. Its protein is CASTSYVGLAGTQYF. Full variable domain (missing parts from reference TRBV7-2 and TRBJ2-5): GAGVSQSPSNKVTEKGKDVELRCDPISGHTALYWYRQSLGQGLEFLIYFQGNSAPDKSGLPSDRFSAERTGGSVSTLTIQRTQQEDSAVYLCASTSYVGLAGTQYFGPGTRLLVL.

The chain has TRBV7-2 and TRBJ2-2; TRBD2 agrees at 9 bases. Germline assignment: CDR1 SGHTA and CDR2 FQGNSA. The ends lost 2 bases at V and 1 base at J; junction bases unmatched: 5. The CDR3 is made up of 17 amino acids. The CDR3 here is CASSLSYSGRNTGELFF. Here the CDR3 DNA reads TGTGCCAGCAGCTTATCGTATAGCGGGAGGAACACCGGGGAGCTGTTTTTT.

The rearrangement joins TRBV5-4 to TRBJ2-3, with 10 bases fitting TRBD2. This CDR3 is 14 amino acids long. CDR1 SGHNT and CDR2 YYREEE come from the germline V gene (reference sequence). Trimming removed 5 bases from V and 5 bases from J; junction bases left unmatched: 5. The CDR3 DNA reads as TGTGCCAGCAGATCTAGCGGGGGATTAGATACGCAGTATTTT. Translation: CASRSSGGLDTQYF.

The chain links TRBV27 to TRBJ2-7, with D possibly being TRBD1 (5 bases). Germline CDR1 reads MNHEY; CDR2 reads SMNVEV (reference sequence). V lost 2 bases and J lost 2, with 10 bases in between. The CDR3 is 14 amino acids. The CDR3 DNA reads TGTGCCAGCAGTTTAGTTCAGGGTACCTACGAGCAGTACTTC. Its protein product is CASSLVQGTYEQYF.

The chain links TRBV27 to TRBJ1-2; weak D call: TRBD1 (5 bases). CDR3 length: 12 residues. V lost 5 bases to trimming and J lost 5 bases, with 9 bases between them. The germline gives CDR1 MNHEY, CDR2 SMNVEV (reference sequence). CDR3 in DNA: TGTGCCAGCAGTACCGGGGGTTATGGCTACACCTTC. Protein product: CASSTGGYGYTF.

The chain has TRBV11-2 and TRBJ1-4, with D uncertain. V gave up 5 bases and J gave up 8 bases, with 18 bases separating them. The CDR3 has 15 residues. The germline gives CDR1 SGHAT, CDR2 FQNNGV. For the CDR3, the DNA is TGTGCCAGCAGCGCACTAAACCTAGGCGGAGAAAAACTGTTTTTT. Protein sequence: CASSALNLGGEKLFF. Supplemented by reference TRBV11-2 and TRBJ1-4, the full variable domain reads EAGVAQSPRYKIIEKRQSVAFWCNPISGHATLYWYQQILGQGPKLLIQFQNNGVVDDSQLPKDRFSAERLKGVDSTLKIQPAKLEDSAVYLCASSALNLGGEKLFFGSGTQLSVL.

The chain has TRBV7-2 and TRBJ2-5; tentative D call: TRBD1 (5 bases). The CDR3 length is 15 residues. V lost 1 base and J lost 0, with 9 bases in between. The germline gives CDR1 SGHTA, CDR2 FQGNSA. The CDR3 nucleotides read TGTGCCAGCAGCTTAGTTCAAGGGGACCAAGAGACCCAGTACTTC. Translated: CASSLVQGDQETQYF.

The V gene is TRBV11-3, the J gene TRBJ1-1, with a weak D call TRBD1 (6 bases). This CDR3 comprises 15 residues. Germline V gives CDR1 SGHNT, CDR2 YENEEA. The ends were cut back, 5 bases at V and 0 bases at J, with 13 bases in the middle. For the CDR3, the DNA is TGTGCCAGCAGCGCCCTAGGACAGCTGAACACTGAAGCTTTCTTT. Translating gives CASSALGQLNTEAFF.

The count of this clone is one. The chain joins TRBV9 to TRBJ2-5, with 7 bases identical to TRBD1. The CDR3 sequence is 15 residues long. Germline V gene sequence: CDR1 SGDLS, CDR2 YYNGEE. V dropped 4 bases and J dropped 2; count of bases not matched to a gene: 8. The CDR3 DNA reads TGTGCCAGCAGCCTATGGACAGGCCCGCAAGAGACCCAGTACTTC. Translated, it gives CASSLWTGPQETQYF.

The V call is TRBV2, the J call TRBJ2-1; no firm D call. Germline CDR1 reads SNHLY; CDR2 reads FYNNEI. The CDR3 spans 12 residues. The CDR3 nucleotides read TGTGCTACCTCGTTGCAGTACAATGAGCAGTTCTTC. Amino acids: CATSLQYNEQFF.

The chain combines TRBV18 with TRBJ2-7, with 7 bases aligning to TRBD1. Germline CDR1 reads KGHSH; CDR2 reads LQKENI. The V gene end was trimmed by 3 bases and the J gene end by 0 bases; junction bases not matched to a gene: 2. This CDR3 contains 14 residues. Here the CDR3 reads CASSPRTGSYEQYF. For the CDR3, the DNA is TGTGCCAGCTCACCGCGGACAGGCTCCTACGAGCAGTACTTC.

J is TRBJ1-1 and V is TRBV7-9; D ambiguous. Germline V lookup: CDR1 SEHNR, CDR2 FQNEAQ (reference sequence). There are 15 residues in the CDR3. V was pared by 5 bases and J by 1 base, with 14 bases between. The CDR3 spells CASSHQYKANTEAFF. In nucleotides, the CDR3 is TGTGCCAGCAGCCACCAATACAAGGCGAACACTGAAGCTTTCTTT.

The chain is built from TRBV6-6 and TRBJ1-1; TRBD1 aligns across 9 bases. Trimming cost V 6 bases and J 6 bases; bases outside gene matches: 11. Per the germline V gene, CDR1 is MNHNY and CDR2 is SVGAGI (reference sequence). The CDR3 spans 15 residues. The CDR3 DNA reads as TGTGCCAGCAGAAAAACCGGGACAGGGTTTGCTGAAGCTTTCTTT. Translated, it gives CASRKTGTGFAEAFF.

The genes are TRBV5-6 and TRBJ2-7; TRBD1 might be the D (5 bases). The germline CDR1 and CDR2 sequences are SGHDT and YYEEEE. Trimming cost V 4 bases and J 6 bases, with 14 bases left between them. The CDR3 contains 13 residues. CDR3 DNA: TGTGCCAGCAGCATAATTTCAGGGCCCGAGCAGTACTTC. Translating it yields CASSIISGPEQYF.

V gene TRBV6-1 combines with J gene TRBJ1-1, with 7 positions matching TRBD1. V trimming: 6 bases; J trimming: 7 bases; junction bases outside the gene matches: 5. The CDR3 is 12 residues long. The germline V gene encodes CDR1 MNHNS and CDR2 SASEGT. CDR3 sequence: CASRYRGSEAFF. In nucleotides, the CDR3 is TGTGCCAGCAGATACAGGGGAAGTGAAGCTTTCTTT.

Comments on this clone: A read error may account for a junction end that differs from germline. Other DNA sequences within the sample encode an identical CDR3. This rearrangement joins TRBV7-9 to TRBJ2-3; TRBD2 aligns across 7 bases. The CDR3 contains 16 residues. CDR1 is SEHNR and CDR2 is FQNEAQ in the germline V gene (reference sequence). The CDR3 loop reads CASSLVVAGSTDTQYF. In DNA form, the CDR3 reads TGTGCCAGCAGCTTAGTTGTAGCGGGTAGCACGGATACGCAGTATTTT. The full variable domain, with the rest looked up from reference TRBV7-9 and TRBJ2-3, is DTGVSQNPRHKITKRGQNVTFRCDPISEHNRLYWYRQTLGQGPEFLTYFQNEAQLEKSRLLSDRFSAERPKGSFSTLEIQRTEQGDSAMYLCASSLVVAGSTDTQYFGPGTRLTVL.

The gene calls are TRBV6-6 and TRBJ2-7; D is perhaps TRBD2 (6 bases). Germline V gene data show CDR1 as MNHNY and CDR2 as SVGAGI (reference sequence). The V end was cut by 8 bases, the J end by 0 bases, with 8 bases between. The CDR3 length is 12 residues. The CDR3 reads CASAGLSYEQYF. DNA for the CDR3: TGTGCCAGCGCGGGGCTCTCCTACGAGCAGTACTTC.

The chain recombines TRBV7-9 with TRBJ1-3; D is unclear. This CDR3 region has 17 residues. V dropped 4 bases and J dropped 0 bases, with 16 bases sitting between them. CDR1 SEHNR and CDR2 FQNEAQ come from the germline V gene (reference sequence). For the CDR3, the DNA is TGTGCCAGCAGCTCCTGGTTAGATCAGAGCTCTGGAAACACCATATATTTT. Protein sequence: CASSSWLDQSSGNTIYF.

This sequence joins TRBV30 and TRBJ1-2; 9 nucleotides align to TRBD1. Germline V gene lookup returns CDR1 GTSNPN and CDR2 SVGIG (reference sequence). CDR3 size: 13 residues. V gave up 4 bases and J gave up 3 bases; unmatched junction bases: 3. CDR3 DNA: TGTGCCTGGACCTGGACAGGGGACTATGGCTACACCTTC. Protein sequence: CAWTWTGDYGYTF.

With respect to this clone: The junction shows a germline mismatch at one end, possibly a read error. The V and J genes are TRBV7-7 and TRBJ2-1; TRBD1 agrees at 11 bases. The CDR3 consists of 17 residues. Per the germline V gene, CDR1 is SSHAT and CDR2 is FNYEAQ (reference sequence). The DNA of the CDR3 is TGTGCTAGCAGCTCCCATATGGGACAGGGGGTGCCAAATGAGCAGTTCTTC. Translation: CASSSHMGQGVPNEQFF.

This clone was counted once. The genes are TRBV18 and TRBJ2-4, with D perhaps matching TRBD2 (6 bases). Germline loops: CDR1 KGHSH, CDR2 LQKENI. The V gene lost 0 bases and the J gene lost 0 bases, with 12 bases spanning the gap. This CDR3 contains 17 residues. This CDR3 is CASSPPGGILAKNIQYF. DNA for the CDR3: TGTGCCAGCTCACCACCGGGCGGGATCCTAGCCAAAAACATTCAGTACTTC.

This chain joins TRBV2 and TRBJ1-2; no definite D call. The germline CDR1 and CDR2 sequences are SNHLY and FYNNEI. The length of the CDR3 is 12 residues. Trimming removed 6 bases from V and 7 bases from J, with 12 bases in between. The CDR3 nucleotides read TGTGCCAGCAGACGTGAAGGGCTTGGCTACACCTTC. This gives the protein CASRREGLGYTF.

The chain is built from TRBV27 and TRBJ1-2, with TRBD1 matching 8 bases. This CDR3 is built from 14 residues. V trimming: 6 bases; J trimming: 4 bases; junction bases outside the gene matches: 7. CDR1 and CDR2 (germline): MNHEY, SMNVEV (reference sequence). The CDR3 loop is CASRPRGPFYGYTF. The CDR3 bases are TGTGCCAGCAGGCCCAGGGGGCCCTTCTATGGCTACACCTTC.

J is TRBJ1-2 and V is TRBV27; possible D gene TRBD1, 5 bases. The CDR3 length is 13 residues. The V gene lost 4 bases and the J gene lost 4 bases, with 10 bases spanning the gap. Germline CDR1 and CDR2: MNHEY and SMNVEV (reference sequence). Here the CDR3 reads CASSSREGYGYTF. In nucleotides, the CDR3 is TGTGCCAGCAGTTCCAGGGAGGGCTATGGCTACACCTTC.